This T cell receptor beta chain comes out of a study of T cell responses to AZD1222 COVID-19 vaccine. Overall study results and limits: White British ancestry dominated among donors, who included more females, and clonal diversity was possibly underestimated.

On this clone itself: The antigen is not known.

TCRdb keeps only in-frame clones here, not all; method: immunoSEQ multiplex PCR. The repertoire holds about 120,000 clones, 92% seen once, with roughly 13% in the top ten. Germline V gives CDR1 SGHTA, CDR2 FQGNSA. V shed 5 bases and J shed 0 bases, with 11 bases lying between them. The CDR3 is 14 amino acids. The chain employs TRBV7-2 and TRBJ2-7, with TRBD2 as a possible D gene (6 bases). The sequence derives from an adult in good health. The sequencing used peripheral blood, collected on day 0 of AZD1222 vaccination. The CDR3 sequence: CASSPGGISYEQYF. CDR3 nucleotides: TGTGCCAGCAGCCCCGGGGGTATCTCCTACGAGCAGTACTTC.